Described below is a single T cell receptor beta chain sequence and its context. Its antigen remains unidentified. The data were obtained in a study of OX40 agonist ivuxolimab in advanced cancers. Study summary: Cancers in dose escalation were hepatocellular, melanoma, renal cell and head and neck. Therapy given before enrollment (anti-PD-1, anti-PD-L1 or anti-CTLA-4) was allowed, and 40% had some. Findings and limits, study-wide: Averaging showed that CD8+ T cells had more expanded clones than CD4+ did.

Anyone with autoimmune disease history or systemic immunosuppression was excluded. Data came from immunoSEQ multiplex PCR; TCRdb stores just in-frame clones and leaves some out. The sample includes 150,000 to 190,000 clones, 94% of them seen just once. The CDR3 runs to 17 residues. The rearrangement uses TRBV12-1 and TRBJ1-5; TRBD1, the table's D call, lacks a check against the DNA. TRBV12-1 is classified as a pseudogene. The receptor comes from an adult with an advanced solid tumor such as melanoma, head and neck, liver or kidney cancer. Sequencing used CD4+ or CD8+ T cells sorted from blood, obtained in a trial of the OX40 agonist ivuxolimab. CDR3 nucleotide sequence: TGTGCCAGCAGAACTACTCCCAAAGACAGGGCAAATCAGCCCCAGCATTTT. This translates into CASRTTPKDRANQPQHF.